The table lists the clone carrying this T cell receptor beta chain with a few counts. The sample belongs to a study of cytomegalovirus exposure and HLA in healthy donors. Primers included in the PCR were 60 Vbeta and 13 Jbeta primers. The protocol was immunoSEQ multiplex PCR, while the TCRdb copy is restricted to in-frame clones and leaves out a portion. The sample includes 150,000 or so clones, about three quarters seen only once; the top ten take roughly 10%. What was sequenced was PBMCs. The origin of this receptor is a young man in good health and CMV-seropositive.

DNA for the CDR3: TGTGCCAGCAGTGAAGCATACGGGGGTTGGAATGGCTACACCTTC. Its protein product is CASSEAYGGWNGYTF. V and J are TRBV6-1 and TRBJ1-2; D is possibly TRBD1 (5 bases). The CDR3 runs to 15 residues. Germline V gene sequence: CDR1 MNHNS, CDR2 SASEGT. The V and J ends lost 0 bases and 6 bases respectively, with 14 bases between them.